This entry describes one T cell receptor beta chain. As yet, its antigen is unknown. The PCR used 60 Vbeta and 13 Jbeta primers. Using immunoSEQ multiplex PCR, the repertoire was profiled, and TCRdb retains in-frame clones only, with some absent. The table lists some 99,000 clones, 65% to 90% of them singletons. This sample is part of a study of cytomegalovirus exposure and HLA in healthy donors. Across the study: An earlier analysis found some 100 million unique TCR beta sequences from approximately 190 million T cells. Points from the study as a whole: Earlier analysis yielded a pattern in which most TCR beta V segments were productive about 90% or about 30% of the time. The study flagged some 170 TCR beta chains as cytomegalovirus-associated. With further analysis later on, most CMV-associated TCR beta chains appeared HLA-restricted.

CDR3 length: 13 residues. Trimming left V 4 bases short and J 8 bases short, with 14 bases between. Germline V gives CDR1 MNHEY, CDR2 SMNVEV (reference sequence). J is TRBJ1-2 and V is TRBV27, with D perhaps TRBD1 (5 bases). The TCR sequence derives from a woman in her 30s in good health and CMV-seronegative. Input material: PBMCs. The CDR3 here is CASSSNSGWGYTF. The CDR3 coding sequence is TGTGCCAGCAGTTCAAATTCAGGGTGGGGCTACACCTTC.